This T cell receptor (beta chain) was retrieved from a study of regulatory T cells in long-lasting Graves disease. On the study more broadly: Recently diagnosed Graves' patients had received antithyroid drugs for under 3 months. The study, taken as a whole, reports: The researchers studied only peripheral blood, not thyroid tissue.

Stated time point: newly diagnosed GD, antithyroid drugs for less than 3 months. With RNA extracted from PBMCs as input, the TCR library was made. In the case of this clonotype: Antigen: not known.

For TCR beta, libraries came from iRepertoire HTBI primers and Arm-PCR of CDR3 regions. TCRdb ran MiXCR on the multiplex PCR reads and lists one entry per CDR3 protein. The sample yields approximately 560,000 distinct CDR3 sequences, 15% to 20% seen once. Germline CDR1 and CDR2: SQVTM and ANQGSEA. This CDR3 has 14 residues. V was trimmed by 3 bases and J by 7 bases, leaving 15 bases between them. The same sample was also used in a study of T cells in Graves' hyperthyroidism and ophthalmopathy. That source notes: Absence of ophthalmopathy progression within 18 months defined stable Graves' hyperthyroidism. Patients were excluded for uncontrolled infection, other autoimmune disease, pregnancy or lactation.

This clonotype was obtained from a man between 18 and 35 years old with Graves disease. The V call is TRBV29-1, the J call TRBJ1-4, with D hard to call. The material sequenced was peripheral blood mononuclear cells (PBMCs), taken at new diagnosis, from a patient treated with antithyroid drugs. DNA of the CDR3: TGCAGCGTTGATTCGGGCTCAGGAGGTGAAAAACTGTTTTTT. This codes for CSVDSGSGGEKLFF.